The 22 T cell receptor beta chains presented below share a single source sample, sequenced in a study of blood T cell repertoires in COVID-19. Sequenced by immunoSEQ multiplex PCR; TCRdb stores in-frame clones only, minus some. The sample records over 150,000 clones, roughly 80% being singletons. The specimen was peripheral blood. The receptors come from a young man with active or convalescent COVID-19.

CDR3 nucleotide sequence: TGTGCCAGCAGTGATTCTTATTGGGACTCCGCCTACAATGAGCAGTTCTTC. This translates into CASSDSYWDSAYNEQFF. The rearrangement uses TRBV25-1 and TRBJ2-1, with a tentative D call TRBD2 (6 bases). Trimming left V 3 bases short and J 2 bases short, with 17 bases between. CDR1 MGHDK and CDR2 SYGVNS come from the germline V gene. CDR3 length equals 17 residues. Combining the CDR3 with reference TRBV25-1 and TRBJ2-1 gives the whole variable domain EADIYQTPRYLVIGTGKKITLECSQTMGHDKMYWYQQDPGMELHLIHYSYGVNSTEKGDLSSESTVSRIRTEHFPLTLESARPSHTSQYLCASSDSYWDSAYNEQFFGPGTRLTVL.

This clone was seen just once. The rearrangement joins TRBV14 to TRBJ2-3; D possibly corresponds to TRBD2 (6 bases). Trimming shortened V by 3 bases and J by 1 base, and 14 bases separated the two germline ends. Per germline, CDR1 SGHDN and CDR2 FVKESK. This CDR3 has 16 residues. CDR3 sequence (DNA): TGTGCCAGCAGCCAGGACCGGGACTTCCGCACAGATACGCAGTATTTT. Protein: CASSQDRDFRTDTQYF. Complete variable domain (other parts from reference TRBV14 and TRBJ2-3): EAGVTQFPSHSVIEKGQTVTLRCDPISGHDNLYWYRRVMGKEIKFLLHFVKESKQDESGMPNNRFLAERTGGTYSTLKVQPAELEDSGVYFCASSQDRDFRTDTQYFGPGTRLTVL.

The J gene is TRBJ1-2, the V gene TRBV6-1; a weak D match, TRBD1 (5 bases). Trimming took 2 bases from V and 7 from J, leaving 20 bases between them. This CDR3 is built from 16 residues. Germline assignment: CDR1 MNHNS and CDR2 SASEGT. In nucleotides, the CDR3 is TGTGCCAGCAGTGAATCTAGTCGCCAGGGCCAGGGTGGCTACACCTTC. As protein: CASSESSRQGQGGYTF.

The chain couples TRBV18 to TRBJ2-2, with 7 bases matching TRBD1. CDR3 length equals 17 residues. Germline V lookup: CDR1 KGHSH, CDR2 LQKENI. V shed 0 bases, J shed 4 bases, and the junction held 8 bases outside the gene matches. The CDR3 nucleotides are TGTGCCAGCTCACCACCTCTGACAGGGCTACCCACCGGGGAGCTGTTTTTT. Amino acid sequence: CASSPPLTGLPTGELFF.

The V and J genes are TRBV3-1 (or the pseudogene TRBV3-2) and TRBJ2-7, with 11 bases matching TRBD2. The CDR3 is made up of 16 amino acids. V dropped 3 bases and J dropped 1; count of bases not matched to a gene: 5. Germline V gives CDR1 LGHDT, CDR2 YNNKEL (reference sequence). CDR3 nucleotides: TGTGCCAGCAGCCAGCTCCTAGCGGGAGGTTCCTACGAGCAGTACTTC. It is translated as CASSQLLAGGSYEQYF.

The chain carries TRBV11-2 and TRBJ2-1; D ambiguous. With 5 bases removed from V and 7 bases from J, the gap between germline ends came to 18 bases. Germline CDR1 is SGHAT and CDR2 is FQNNGV. The CDR3 is 15 residues long. CDR3 DNA: TGTGCCAGCAGCACTCTAGTAACCGGCTGGAATGAGCAGTTCTTC. The encoded protein is CASSTLVTGWNEQFF.

The chain links TRBV6-1 to TRBJ1-2; TRBD1 aligns across 7 bases. Trimming cost V 3 bases and J 9 bases; bases outside gene matches: 7. Germline loops: CDR1 MNHNS, CDR2 SASEGT. This CDR3 region has 13 residues. In DNA form, the CDR3 reads TGTGCCAGCAGTGATCGAGTAGGGGGCAGCTACACCTTC. Translation gives CASSDRVGGSYTF.

The rearrangement uses TRBV6-1 and TRBJ1-5, with D uncertain. The germline V gene encodes CDR1 MNHNS and CDR2 SASEGT. V was cut by 2 bases and J by 9 bases, with 8 bases left in between. This CDR3 is 12 amino acids long. CDR3 sequence (DNA): TGTGCCAGCAGTGAAATAGTGCCGCCCCAGCATTTT. Translated: CASSEIVPPQHF.

The chain carries TRBV6-2 or TRBV6-3 and TRBJ2-7; TRBD1 matches at 7 bases. Unmatched junction bases numbered 9, after V lost 2 bases and J lost 5 bases. The CDR3 extends over 15 amino acids. Germline CDR1 MNHEY, CDR2 SVGEGT. This CDR3 is CASSYMTGTVHEQYF. CDR3 coding DNA: TGTGCCAGCAGTTACATGACAGGGACGGTCCACGAGCAGTACTTC.

The chain uses TRBV13 and TRBJ2-1; 9 bases fit TRBD2. Germline V gives CDR1 PRHDT, CDR2 FYEKMQ (reference sequence). The CDR3 has 13 amino acids. V dropped 5 bases and J dropped 14; count of bases not matched to a gene: 10. CDR3 DNA sequence: TGTGCCAGCAGCCCTAGTAGGACTAGCGAAAAGTTCTTC. Amino acid sequence: CASSPSRTSEKFF.

The V gene is TRBV5-1, the J gene TRBJ2-5; 10 bases are a match to TRBD2. The ends lost 4 bases at V and 1 base at J; junction bases unmatched: 4. CDR1 SGHRS and CDR2 YFSETQ come from the germline V gene. The CDR3 sequence is 15 residues long. The CDR3 here is CASSVLAGGQETQYF. CDR3 DNA sequence: TGCGCCAGCAGCGTATTAGCGGGGGGCCAAGAGACCCAGTACTTC.

The J gene is TRBJ1-1, the V gene TRBV6-5, with D possibly matching TRBD1 (5 bases). V shed 5 bases and J shed 6 bases, with 13 bases lying between them. The CDR3 runs to 13 residues. The germline V gene encodes CDR1 MNHEY and CDR2 SVGAGI. CDR3 amino acids: CASSRQGPAEAFF. The CDR3 coding sequence is TGTGCCAGCAGTCGTCAGGGTCCCGCTGAAGCTTTCTTT.

This clone has only a few counts. V and J are TRBV2 and TRBJ2-3; weak D call: TRBD1 (5 bases). Trimming removed 5 bases from V and 3 bases from J, with 9 bases in between. Germline V CDR1 and CDR2: SNHLY, FYNNEI. This CDR3 is 13 amino acids long. CDR3 residues: CASSPRQTDTQYF. For the CDR3, the DNA is TGTGCCAGCAGTCCCCGACAGACAGATACGCAGTATTTT.

This chain connects TRBV7-6 to TRBJ1-1; D ambiguous. The CDR3 runs to 14 residues. Germline-derived CDR1 and CDR2 are SGHVS and FNYEAQ. V was cut by 5 bases and J by 6 bases, with 16 bases left in between. CDR3 sequence reads: CASSNQGPGAEAFF. CDR3 sequence (DNA): TGTGCCAGCAGCAACCAAGGCCCCGGGGCTGAAGCTTTCTTT.

This clone has only a few counts. The chain joins TRBV5-1 to TRBJ1-2; 7 nucleotides align to TRBD1. The V segment lost 4 bases and the J segment 10 bases; nucleotides outside the gene matches: 22. Per the germline V gene, CDR1 is SGHRS and CDR2 is YFSETQ. There are 17 residues in the CDR3. This CDR3 reads CASSPTGSRQGGGYYTF. CDR3 nucleotide sequence: TGCGCCAGCAGCCCAACTGGGTCTAGACAGGGAGGAGGATACTACACCTTC.

The chain joins TRBV9 to TRBJ1-4; TRBD1 matches at 7 bases. Germline CDR1 reads SGDLS; CDR2 reads YYNGEE. Unmatched junction bases numbered 9, after V lost 0 bases and J lost 4 bases. The length of the CDR3 is 17 residues. The CDR3 loop is CASSVGTRQGFNEKLFF. The CDR3 DNA follows: TGTGCCAGCAGCGTAGGGACCCGACAGGGCTTTAATGAAAAACTGTTTTTT.

V and J are TRBV28 and TRBJ2-1; 11 nucleotides align to TRBD2. CDR3 size: 15 residues. In germline, CDR1 is MDHEN, CDR2 SYDVKM. V was pared by 6 bases and J by 4 bases, with 5 bases of the junction left unmatched. The CDR3 DNA is TGTGCCAGCAGCCGACTAGCGGGAAATTACAATGAGCAGTTCTTC. Protein: CASSRLAGNYNEQFF. Full variable domain (remainder filled in from reference TRBV28 and TRBJ2-1): DVKVTQSSRYLVKRTGEKVFLECVQDMDHENMFWYRQDPGLGLRLIYFSYDVKMKEKGDIPEGYSVSREKKERFSLILESASTNQTSMYLCASSRLAGNYNEQFFGPGTRLTVL.

The chain employs TRBV24-1 and TRBJ1-2; a weak D match, TRBD1 (5 bases). Between the trimmed V and J ends, which lost 12 bases and 3 bases, there was a span of 16 bases. The CDR3 runs to 13 residues. Germline V gene lookup returns CDR1 KGHDR and CDR2 SFDVKD. The CDR3 loop reads CASAAGIDYGYTF. DNA for the CDR3: TGTGCCTCGGCAGCAGGGATCGACTATGGCTACACCTTC.

The chain has TRBV30 and TRBJ2-3; 10 bases match TRBD2. The CDR3 totals 15 residues. With V trimmed by 4 bases and J by 0 bases, 4 bases remained unmatched. Looked up from germline, CDR1 is GTSNPN and CDR2 is SVGIG (reference sequence). CDR3 DNA: TGTGCCTGGACTAGCGGGAGCCTTAGCACAGATACGCAGTATTTT. Its translation: CAWTSGSLSTDTQYF.

V gene TRBV3-1 (or the pseudogene TRBV3-2) combines with J gene TRBJ1-2; 9 nucleotides line up with TRBD1. Germline CDR1 is LGHDT and CDR2 is YNNKEL (reference sequence). With 4 bases clipped from V and 5 bases from J, the junction kept 11 bases outside the gene matches. The CDR3 loop spans 16 amino acids. The CDR3 DNA is TGTGCCAGCAGCCCAGGGGGACAGGGAAGGGTTTATGGCTACACCTTC. Its protein product is CASSPGGQGRVYGYTF.

The chain employs TRBV6-1 and TRBJ1-5; D call uncertain. This CDR3 contains 13 residues. Germline CDR1 reads MNHNS; CDR2 reads SASEGT. Trimming removed 3 bases from V and 8 bases from J, with 11 bases in between. Here the CDR3 reads CASSEVSAEPQHF. The CDR3 DNA sequence: TGTGCCAGCAGTGAGGTCAGCGCAGAGCCCCAGCATTTT.

The chain has TRBV5-1 and TRBJ2-1; 11 bases line up with TRBD1. Trimming removed 4 bases from V and 2 bases from J; junction bases left unmatched: 2. The CDR3 contains 15 residues. Germline values: CDR1 SGHRS, CDR2 YFSETQ. The CDR3 spells CASSQGQGAYNEQFF. The CDR3 DNA follows: TGCGCCAGCAGCCAGGGACAGGGGGCCTACAATGAGCAGTTCTTC.